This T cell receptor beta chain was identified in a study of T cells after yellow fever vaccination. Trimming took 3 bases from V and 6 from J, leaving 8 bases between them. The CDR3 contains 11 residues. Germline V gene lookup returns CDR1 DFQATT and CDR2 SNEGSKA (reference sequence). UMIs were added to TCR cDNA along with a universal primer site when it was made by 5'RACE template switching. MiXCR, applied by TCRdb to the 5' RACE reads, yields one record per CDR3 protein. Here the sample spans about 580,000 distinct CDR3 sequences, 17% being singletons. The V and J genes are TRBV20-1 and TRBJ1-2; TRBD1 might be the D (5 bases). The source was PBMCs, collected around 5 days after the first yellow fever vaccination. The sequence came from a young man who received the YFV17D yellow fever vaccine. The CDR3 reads CSARQGHGYTF. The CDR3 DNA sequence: TGCAGTGCTAGGCAGGGCCATGGCTACACCTTC.